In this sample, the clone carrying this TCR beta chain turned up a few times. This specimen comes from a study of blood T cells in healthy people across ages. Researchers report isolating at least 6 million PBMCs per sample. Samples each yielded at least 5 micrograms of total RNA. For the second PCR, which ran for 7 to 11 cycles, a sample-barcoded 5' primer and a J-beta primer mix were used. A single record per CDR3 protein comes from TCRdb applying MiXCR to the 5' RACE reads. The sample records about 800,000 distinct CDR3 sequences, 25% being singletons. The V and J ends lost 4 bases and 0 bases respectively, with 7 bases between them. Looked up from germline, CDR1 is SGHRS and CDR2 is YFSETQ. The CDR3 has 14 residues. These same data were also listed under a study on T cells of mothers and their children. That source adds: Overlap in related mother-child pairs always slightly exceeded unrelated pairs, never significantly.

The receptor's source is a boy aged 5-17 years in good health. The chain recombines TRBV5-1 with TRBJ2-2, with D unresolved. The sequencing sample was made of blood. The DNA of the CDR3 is TGCGCCAGCAGCCCCCGGACGAACACCGGGGAGCTGTTTTTT. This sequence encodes CASSPRTNTGELFF. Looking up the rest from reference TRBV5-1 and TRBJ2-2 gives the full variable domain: KAGVTQTPRYLIKTRGQQVTLSCSPISGHRSVSWYQQTPGQGLQFLFEYFSETQRNKGNFPGRFSGRQFSNSRSEMNVSTLELGDSALYLCASSPRTNTGELFFGEGSRLTVL.